These 17 T cell receptor beta chains were sequenced from one sample in a study of T cell clonotyping in hematopoietic cell transplantation. Sequencing used immunoSEQ multiplex PCR; TCRdb keeps in-frame clones, though not all of them. The top ten clones hold approximately 19% of a sample with more than 6,000 clones, roughly a third of them seen once. This specimen was peripheral blood mononuclear cells, taken 30 days after allogeneic stem cell transplant. The receptor source for this set is a female patient between 55 and 75 years old who had an allogeneic stem cell transplant, so the T cells may come from the graft donor. Some clones in this sample may be carry-over from other donors' samples.

This clone was observed a handful of times. This sequence joins TRBV5-1 and TRBJ2-7, with D perhaps matching TRBD1 (6 bases). The germline V gene encodes CDR1 SGHRS and CDR2 YFSETQ. V was pared by 4 bases and J by 2 bases, with 16 bases between. This CDR3 comprises 15 residues. The CDR3 sequence: CASSPRTEFTYEQYF. The CDR3 region has the DNA TGCGCCAGCAGCCCCAGGACAGAATTTACCTACGAGCAGTACTTC.

This clone was seen a few times. The rearrangement joins TRBV14 to TRBJ2-7, with D perhaps TRBD1 (5 bases). This CDR3 contains 16 residues. Trimming shortened V by 0 bases and J by 2 bases, and 14 bases separated the two germline ends. CDR1 and CDR2 (germline): SGHDN, FVKESK. The CDR3 region has the DNA TGTGCCAGCAGCCAAGACTCAATGACAGCTACCTACGAGCAGTACTTC. This gives the protein CASSQDSMTATYEQYF. Using reference TRBV14 and TRBJ2-7 for the parts outside the CDR3, the full variable domain is EAGVTQFPSHSVIEKGQTVTLRCDPISGHDNLYWYRRVMGKEIKFLLHFVKESKQDESGMPNNRFLAERTGGTYSTLKVQPAELEDSGVYFCASSQDSMTATYEQYFGPGTRLTVT.

The chain recombines TRBV30 with TRBJ2-7; TRBD1 is a possible D gene (5 bases). Per the germline V gene, CDR1 is GTSNPN and CDR2 is SVGIG (reference sequence). V was cut by 3 bases and J by 7 bases, with 16 bases left in between. The CDR3 consists of 13 residues. The chain's CDR3 is CAWSWLGPGEQYF. CDR3 coding DNA: TGTGCCTGGAGCTGGCTGGGGCCTGGGGAGCAGTACTTC.

The J gene is TRBJ2-5, the V gene TRBV29-1; TRBD2 aligns across 8 bases. Germline-derived CDR1 and CDR2 are SQVTM and ANQGSEA. J was trimmed by 5 bases and V by 4 bases; bases with no gene match: 9. The CDR3 contains 14 residues. The CDR3 nucleotides read TGCAGCGTTGCGAACGGGGGGGCCCGGGAGACCCAGTACTTC. Its translation: CSVANGGARETQYF.

CDR3: CAWSSQSMNTEAFF. The CDR3 DNA is TGTGCCTGGAGTTCGCAGAGCATGAACACTGAAGCTTTCTTT. The chain is built from TRBV30 and TRBJ1-1; D gene ambiguous. V was shortened by 2 bases and J by 0 bases, with 10 bases between the two germline ends. The CDR3 spans 14 residues. Germline V CDR1 and CDR2: GTSNPN, SVGIG (reference sequence).

This chain links TRBV6-5 with TRBJ1-1, with unresolved D. Germline CDR1 MNHEY, CDR2 SVGAGI. The V end was cut by 4 bases, the J end by 6 bases, with 12 bases between. The CDR3 extends over 13 amino acids. CDR3 DNA: TGTGCCAGCAGTTCCCCGGGAAGGGCTGAAGCTTTCTTT. Residues: CASSSPGRAEAFF.

This clone was picked up one time. The chain's CDR3 is CASSAPHEFYEQYF. The CDR3 coding sequence is TGTGCCAGCAGCGCCCCTCACGAGTTTTACGAGCAGTACTTC. V usage is TRBV28 and J usage is TRBJ2-7, with unresolved D. This CDR3 has 14 amino acids. Trimming left V 6 bases short and J 4 bases short, with 16 bases between. Germline values: CDR1 MDHEN, CDR2 SYDVKM.

The rearrangement joins TRBV7-2 to TRBJ2-1, with D unresolved. Trimming left V 3 bases short and J 10 bases short, with 10 bases between. CDR3 length: 12 residues. Germline V lookup: CDR1 SGHTA, CDR2 FQGNSA. The CDR3 DNA sequence: TGTGCCAGCAGCTTCATCCTGAGGGAGCAGTTCTTC. Translated: CASSFILREQFF.

V usage is TRBV30 and J usage is TRBJ2-3; perhaps D is TRBD1 or TRBD2 (5 bases each). Trimming shortened V by 0 bases and J by 2 bases, and 18 bases separated the two germline ends. The CDR3 is made up of 17 amino acids. CDR1 GTSNPN and CDR2 SVGIG come from the germline V gene (reference sequence). The DNA of the CDR3 is TGTGCCTGGAGTGTGTCGTGGGGCCTAGCTAACACAGATACGCAGTATTTT. Translation: CAWSVSWGLANTDTQYF.

This clone was counted between two and nine times. V is TRBV5-6 and J is TRBJ2-7, with TRBD2 matching 7 bases. The CDR3 runs 16 residues. V shed 0 bases, J shed 2 bases, and the junction held 8 bases outside the gene matches. CDR1 SGHDT and CDR2 YYEEEE come from the germline V gene. Here the CDR3 reads CASSLGEGGHAYEQYF. Written as DNA, the CDR3 is TGTGCCAGCAGCTTGGGAGAGGGAGGGCATGCCTACGAGCAGTACTTC.

Sample share makes this clone medium-sized. V and J are TRBV5-6 and TRBJ2-5; D not resolved. The J call may not be correct, given that the DNA end is closer to TRBJ2-7. The CDR3 is 14 residues long. Germline lookup yields CDR1 SGHDT and CDR2 YYEEEE. CDR3 sequence (DNA): TGTGCCAGCAGCTCGGACGGTTCCCCCTACGAGCAGTACTTC. Its protein product is CASSSDGSPYEQYF.

The chain combines TRBV6-1 with TRBJ1-1; D is ambiguous. Looked up from germline, CDR1 is MNHNS and CDR2 is SASEGT. Trimming removed 8 bases from V and 0 bases from J, with 16 bases in between. The CDR3 sequence is 15 residues long. The CDR3 nucleotides are TGTGCCAGCCGCCCCCGACACCCAATGAACACTGAAGCTTTCTTT. Translated, it gives CASRPRHPMNTEAFF.

This clone showed up just a few times. The chain has TRBV29-1 and TRBJ1-2; D uncertain. Germline V gene data show CDR1 as SQVTM and CDR2 as ANQGSEA. CDR3 size: 10 residues. V lost 1 base and J 8 bases, leaving 5 bases between the germline ends. The CDR3 DNA reads TGCAGCGTTGAAGGAGGGGGCTACACCTTC. The encoded protein is CSVEGGGYTF. Full variable domain (outside the CDR3, taken from reference TRBV29-1 and TRBJ1-2): SAVISQKPSRDICQRGTSLTIQCQVDSQVTMMFWYRQQPGQSLTLIATANQGSEATYESGFVIDKFPISRPNLTFSTLTVSNMSPEDSSIYLCSVEGGGYTFGSGTRLTVV.

CDR3 protein: CAWRDSDSPLHF. The DNA of the CDR3 is TGTGCCTGGAGGGACAGTGACTCACCCCTCCACTTT. The rearrangement links TRBV30 to TRBJ1-6; tentative D call: TRBD1 (6 bases). The CDR3 contains 12 residues. The V gene lost 3 bases and the J gene lost 10 bases, with 10 bases spanning the gap. CDR1 and CDR2 (germline): GTSNPN, SVGIG (reference sequence).

V usage is TRBV30 and J usage is TRBJ1-1; D might be TRBD1 (6 bases). V dropped 2 bases and J dropped 3 bases, with 25 bases sitting between them. The CDR3 runs to 18 residues. Germline CDR1 reads GTSNPN; CDR2 reads SVGIG (reference sequence). The CDR3 DNA reads as TGTGCCTGGAGTCGATGGGGCAGTCAGGGGTCCGGGGACACTGAAGCTTTCTTT. It codes for CAWSRWGSQGSGDTEAFF.

There are a few counts of this clone. The chain couples TRBV27 to TRBJ1-3; 7 nucleotides line up with TRBD1. From germline, CDR1 is MNHEY and CDR2 SMNVEV (reference sequence). The junction had 12 bases not matched to a gene; V was cut back by 5 bases and J by 8 bases. This CDR3 has 15 residues. In DNA, the CDR3 is TGTGCCAGCAGTGTACAGGGGCCGCCCAGGGACACCATATATTTT. This gives the protein CASSVQGPPRDTIYF.

This clone appeared a few times. The chain joins TRBV6-5 to TRBJ2-3; 8 nucleotides align to TRBD2. V was clipped by 2 bases and J by 0 bases; unmatched bases: 4. In germline, CDR1 is MNHEY, CDR2 SVGAGI. The CDR3 totals 16 residues. CDR3 protein: CASSYRGGTSTDTQYF. The CDR3 bases are TGTGCCAGCAGTTACCGGGGGGGGACTAGCACAGATACGCAGTATTTT.